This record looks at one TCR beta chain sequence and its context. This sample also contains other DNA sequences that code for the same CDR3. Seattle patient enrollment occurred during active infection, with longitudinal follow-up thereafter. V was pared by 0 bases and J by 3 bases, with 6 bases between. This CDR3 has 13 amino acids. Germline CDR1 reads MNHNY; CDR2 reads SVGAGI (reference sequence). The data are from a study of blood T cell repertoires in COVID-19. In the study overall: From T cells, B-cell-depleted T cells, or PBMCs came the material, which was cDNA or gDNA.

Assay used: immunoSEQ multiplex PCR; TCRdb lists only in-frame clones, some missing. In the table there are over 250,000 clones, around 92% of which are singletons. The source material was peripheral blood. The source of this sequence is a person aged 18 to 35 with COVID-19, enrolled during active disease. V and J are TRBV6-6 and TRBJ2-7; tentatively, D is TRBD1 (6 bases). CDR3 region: CASSYSTGYEQYF. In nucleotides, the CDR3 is TGTGCCAGCAGTTACTCGACAGGCTACGAGCAGTACTTC.